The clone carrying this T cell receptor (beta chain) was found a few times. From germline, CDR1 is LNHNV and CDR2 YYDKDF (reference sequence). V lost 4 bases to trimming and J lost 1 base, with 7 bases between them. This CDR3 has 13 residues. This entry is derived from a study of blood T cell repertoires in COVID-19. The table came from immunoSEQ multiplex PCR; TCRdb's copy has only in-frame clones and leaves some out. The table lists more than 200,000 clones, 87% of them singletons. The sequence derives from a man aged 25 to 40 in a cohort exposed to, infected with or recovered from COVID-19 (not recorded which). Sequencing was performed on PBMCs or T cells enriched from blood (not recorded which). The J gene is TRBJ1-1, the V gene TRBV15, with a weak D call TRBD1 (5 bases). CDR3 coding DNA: TGTGCCACCAGCACCGACAGGAACACTGAAGCTTTCTTT. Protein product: CATSTDRNTEAFF.